This entry describes one T cell receptor beta chain. Antigen specificity is unknown. Other DNA variants within this sample encode the same CDR3. Clones were sequenced by immunoSEQ multiplex PCR, and TCRdb holds only the in-frame ones, with some missing. The repertoire holds roughly 700,000 clones, with about 89% as singletons. This sample is part of a study of Ad26.COV2.S vaccination and SARS-CoV-2 variants. The treatment here: some 20 received Ad26.COV2.S at low or high dose, single or two shots; roughly five received placebo; per-sample allocation not given. Specimens were obtained on day 63 following the first vaccine or placebo injection. Study findings and constraints: The TCR breadth and depth analyses may have produced an underestimate of total T cell responses.

The input for sequencing was peripheral blood, taken in a trial of Ad26.COV2.S vaccine versus placebo. The source of this sequence is a person between 18 and 60 years old who received the Ad26.COV2.S COVID-19 vaccine or a placebo.

The CDR3 loop reads CASSLGQGTDEQFF. The CDR3 nucleotides read TGCGCCAGCAGCTTGGGGCAGGGGACGGATGAGCAGTTCTTC. The rearrangement uses TRBV5-1 and TRBJ2-1; D might be TRBD1 (6 bases). Germline V lookup: CDR1 SGHRS, CDR2 YFSETQ. The CDR3 totals 14 residues. V was cut by 0 bases and J by 8 bases, with 12 bases left in between.